The subject of this entry is one T cell receptor (beta chain). This record comes from a study of blood T cell repertoires in COVID-19. Study context: The United States, Italy and Spain provided the acute and convalescent COVID-19 samples. The analysed material was cDNA or gDNA that came from T cells, B-cell-depleted T cells, or PBMCs.

CDR3 length: 18 residues. The V gene's germline CDR1 is SGDLS and CDR2 YYNGEE. Trimming stripped 0 bases from V and 2 bases from J, with 18 bases between. Authors' processing steps: Estimation of nucleated cell counts was performed using reference gene primer amplification. Sequencing used immunoSEQ multiplex PCR; TCRdb keeps in-frame clones, though not all of them. Clone size and the V and J calls come from that table; the DNA yielded D and trimming. The table lists about 120,000 clones, roughly 89% of them singletons. The chain carries TRBV9 and TRBJ2-1, with D possibly matching TRBD1 (5 bases). This TCR derives from a human donor with acute or convalescent COVID-19. The donor label of this sample is uncertain. The specimen was peripheral blood. The DNA of the CDR3 is TGTGCCAGCAGCGTAGGGGGCGAAAGACAGAGCCCCTACAATGAGCAGTTCTTC. This codes for CASSVGGERQSPYNEQFF.